The 27 T cell receptor beta chains listed next were all sequenced from one sample in a study of T-cell memory formation after mild COVID-19. TCRdb reprocessed the 5' RACE reads with MiXCR, giving one entry per CDR3 protein. The data show just over 350,000 distinct CDR3 sequences, around 14% seen once. The sample was PBMCs or a T cell subset sorted from them (not recorded which). These receptors all come from a man younger than 30 who had mild COVID-19 (a few samples of this study predate the infection). Cell type and time point are not known.

Only a few counts were recorded for this clonotype. This chain links TRBV9 with TRBJ2-5, with D hard to call. Germline lookup yields CDR1 SGDLS and CDR2 YYNGEE. This CDR3 comprises 14 residues. V dropped 0 bases and J dropped 8 bases, with 14 bases sitting between them. CDR3: CASSVANRAVTQYF. The DNA of the CDR3 is TGTGCCAGCAGCGTAGCTAATCGGGCGGTCACCCAGTACTTC.

The chain uses TRBV25-1 and TRBJ1-6, with D possibly matching TRBD1 (6 bases). The germline CDR1 and CDR2 sequences are MGHDK and SYGVNS. The CDR3 has 13 residues. V lost 8 bases and J 7 bases, leaving 12 bases between the germline ends. CDR3 bases: TGTGCCAGCGGGGACATTGTCAATTCACCCCTCCACTTT. Translated: CASGDIVNSPLHF.

This clonotype came up a few times. The rearrangement uses TRBV18 and TRBJ2-6; possibly TRBD2 for D (6 bases). This CDR3 has 18 residues. CDR1 is KGHSH, CDR2 LQKENI, per germline. Trimming removed 0 bases at V and 0 bases at J, with 12 bases between. CDR3 nucleotide sequence: TGTGCCAGCTCACCACCGGGACTCTTGAGCTCTGGGGCCAACGTCCTGACTTTC. It encodes CASSPPGLLSSGANVLTF.

This clonotype has a count of ten or more. The chain employs TRBV7-9 and TRBJ2-7; TRBD1 is a possible D gene (5 bases). Deletions cut 3 bases from V and 1 base from J, with 16 bases between. From germline, CDR1 is SEHNR and CDR2 FQNEAQ (reference sequence). There are 16 residues in the CDR3. The CDR3 here is CASSLGDRLTSYEQYV. The CDR3 coding sequence is TGTGCCAGCAGCTTGGGTGACAGACTCACTTCCTACGAGCAGTACGTC.

The V and J genes are TRBV5-4 and TRBJ2-5; D remains ambiguous. The CDR3 is 13 amino acids. Germline CDR1 and CDR2: SGHNT and YYREEE (reference sequence). V was clipped by 1 base and J by 5 bases, with 9 bases between them. Here the CDR3 reads CASSLMEHETQYF. CDR3 in DNA: TGTGCCAGCAGCTTGATGGAGCACGAGACCCAGTACTTC.

This clonotype has only a few counts. The chain employs TRBV4-1 and TRBJ2-1; D possibly corresponds to TRBD2 (6 bases). CDR3 size: 15 residues. V lost 4 bases and J 9 bases, leaving 19 bases between the germline ends. From germline, CDR1 is MGHRA and CDR2 YSYEKL. CDR3 DNA: TGCGCCAGCAGCCGCATTTATGGGGGAGGAACTGAGCAGTTCTTC. This codes for CASSRIYGGGTEQFF.

This clonotype was seen many times. The chain employs TRBV4-2 and TRBJ2-7; TRBD1 might be the D (6 bases). Germline CDR1 LGHNA, CDR2 YNFKEQ. The CDR3 loop spans 17 amino acids. V shed 1 base and J shed 6 bases, with 22 bases lying between them. CDR3: CASSQVSFAGESAEQYF. The CDR3 coding sequence is TGTGCCAGCAGCCAAGTCAGTTTCGCAGGGGAATCCGCCGAGCAGTACTTC.

This clonotype was detected many times. This rearrangement joins TRBV20-1 to TRBJ2-7, with D possibly matching TRBD1 (6 bases). There are 13 residues in the CDR3. Germline CDR1 reads DFQATT; CDR2 reads SNEGSKA (reference sequence). V was cut by 1 base and J by 3 bases, with 10 bases left in between. CDR3: CSARAGQYYEQYF. CDR3 DNA sequence: TGCAGTGCTAGAGCCGGACAGTACTACGAGCAGTACTTC.

This clonotype was seen more than once but under ten times. The V gene is TRBV4-3, the J gene TRBJ2-7; tentative D call: TRBD1 (6 bases). The CDR3 consists of 19 residues. Germline V lookup: CDR1 LGHNA, CDR2 YSLEER. With 0 bases removed from V and 2 bases from J, the gap between germline ends came to 23 bases. DNA for the CDR3: TGCGCCAGCAGCCAAGATTTGGGGGCCGGTCGGGATTCCACCTACGAGCAGTACTTC. Protein: CASSQDLGAGRDSTYEQYF.

This clonotype has only a few counts. This rearrangement joins TRBV28 to TRBJ1-2, with D uncertain. The V gene's germline CDR1 is MDHEN and CDR2 SYDVKM. V lost 2 bases to trimming and J lost 2 bases, with 9 bases between them. The CDR3 consists of 14 residues. CDR3: CASSLLVSNYGYTF. The CDR3 DNA reads as TGTGCCAGCAGTTTACTCGTTTCAAACTATGGCTACACCTTC.

The chain joins TRBV7-9 to TRBJ1-5; D gene ambiguous. Germline CDR1 and CDR2: SEHNR and FQNEAQ (reference sequence). The CDR3 sequence is 14 residues long. V gave up 1 base and J gave up 1 base, with 5 bases separating them. CDR3 sequence reads: CASSLESSNQPQHF. Written as DNA, the CDR3 is TGTGCCAGCAGCTTAGAGTCCAGCAATCAGCCCCAGCATTTT. Full variable domain (outside the CDR3, taken from reference TRBV7-9 and TRBJ1-5): DTGVSQNPRHKITKRGQNVTFRCDPISEHNRLYWYRQTLGQGPEFLTYFQNEAQLEKSRLLSDRFSAERPKGSFSTLEIQRTEQGDSAMYLCASSLESSNQPQHFGDGTRLSIL.

CDR3 amino acids: CASSLADLAGNEQFF. CDR3 coding DNA: TGCGCCAGCAGCTTGGCGGATCTGGCAGGCAATGAGCAGTTCTTC. The chain combines TRBV5-1 with TRBJ2-1; D not certain. CDR3 length: 15 residues. Germline assignment: CDR1 SGHRS and CDR2 YFSETQ. V was cut by 0 bases and J by 6 bases, with 13 bases left in between.

V gene TRBV7-2 combines with J gene TRBJ2-1, with a tentative D call TRBD2 (6 bases). The V gene's germline CDR1 is SGHTA and CDR2 FQGNSA. The CDR3 is 15 amino acids. The germline V and J ends were trimmed by 4 bases and 2 bases, with 12 bases remaining between them. The chain's CDR3 is CASSSGTGTYNEQFF. The CDR3 DNA reads TGTGCCAGCAGCTCCGGGACTGGCACCTACAATGAGCAGTTCTTC.

The chain uses TRBV14 and TRBJ1-1, with D maybe TRBD1 (5 bases). CDR1 is SGHDN and CDR2 is FVKESK in the germline V gene. This CDR3 has 14 residues. Trimming removed 4 bases from V and 7 bases from J, with 16 bases in between. CDR3 sequence (DNA): TGTGCCAGCAGCCTGGAATCTGGTAGGGGTGAAGCTTTCTTT. It is translated as CASSLESGRGEAFF.

Only a few counts were recorded for this clonotype. This rearrangement joins TRBV20-1 to TRBJ1-2; TRBD1 agrees at 9 bases. V lost 2 bases to trimming and J lost 3 bases; unmatched junction nucleotides: 1. The CDR3 runs 13 residues. Germline CDR1 is DFQATT and CDR2 is SNEGSKA (reference sequence). As DNA, the CDR3 is TGCAGTGCTAGACGGACAGGGGACTATGGCTACACCTTC. This sequence encodes CSARRTGDYGYTF.

This clonotype was observed a few times. V and J are TRBV7-9 and TRBJ1-2, with 9 bases lining up with TRBD1. The CDR3 covers 16 residues. CDR1 and CDR2 (germline): SEHNR, FQNEAQ (reference sequence). Trimming removed 0 bases from V and 4 bases from J; junction bases left unmatched: 6. This chain's CDR3 is CASSLASGQGGYGYTF. CDR3 nucleotide sequence: TGTGCCAGCAGCTTAGCTTCGGGACAGGGAGGCTATGGCTACACCTTC.

This clonotype was detected ten times or more. The CDR3 DNA reads as TGCGCCAGCAGCTCGCTCTCAGGGGGGAACACTGAAGCTTTCTTT. Translating gives CASSSLSGGNTEAFF. The chain combines TRBV5-1 with TRBJ1-1; 7 bases map to TRBD1. Germline assignment: CDR1 SGHRS and CDR2 YFSETQ. Trimming removed 3 bases from V and 1 base from J; junction bases left unmatched: 6. The CDR3 totals 15 residues.

This clonotype was picked up a small number of times. The chain is built from TRBV12-3 or TRBV12-4 and TRBJ2-1; 12 nucleotides agree with TRBD2. The junction had 10 bases not matched to a gene; V was cut back by 6 bases and J by 4 bases. CDR3 length: 17 amino acids. The CDR3 DNA follows: TGTGCCAGCAGGCTAAGGCTAGCGGGGGGGGGATACAATGAGCAGTTCTTC. Protein: CASRLRLAGGGYNEQFF.

This chain joins TRBV3-1 and TRBJ2-1; a weak D match, TRBD1 (5 bases). The CDR3 contains 16 residues. V was pared by 1 base and J by 9 bases, with 19 bases between. From germline, CDR1 is LGHDT and CDR2 YNNKEL (reference sequence). This chain's CDR3 is CASSQGTGQTHGEQFF. CDR3 nucleotides: TGTGCCAGCAGCCAAGGTACAGGACAAACCCATGGTGAGCAGTTCTTC.

Many counts were recorded for this clonotype. CDR3 residues: CASSSRDRGNEQYF. The CDR3 DNA follows: TGTGCCAGCAGCTCCCGGGACAGGGGGAACGAGCAGTACTTC. The rearrangement uses TRBV14 and TRBJ2-7; 11 bases map to TRBD1. The CDR3 totals 14 residues. The V and J ends lost 5 bases and 5 bases, in that order; junction bases with no gene match: 5. Germline loops: CDR1 SGHDN, CDR2 FVKESK.

This clonotype was detected many times. The V and J genes are TRBV5-1 and TRBJ2-5; the match to TRBD2 covers 9 bases. The V segment lost 4 bases and the J segment 7 bases; nucleotides outside the gene matches: 8. Germline-derived CDR1 and CDR2 are SGHRS and YFSETQ. This CDR3 contains 14 residues. As DNA, the CDR3 is TGCGCCAGCAGCACGACTAGCGGATCGGGGACCCAGTACTTC. Amino acid sequence: CASSTTSGSGTQYF.

This clonotype has only a few counts. V and J are TRBV7-3 and TRBJ2-2, with TRBD1 as a possible D gene (5 bases). Germline CDR1 and CDR2: SGHTA and FQGTGA. The length of the CDR3 is 15 residues. V lost 5 bases to trimming and J lost 3 bases, with 13 bases between them. CDR3 coding DNA: TGTGCCAGCAGCCCCTCCGACAGTCACACCGGGGAGCTGTTTTTT. Protein sequence: CASSPSDSHTGELFF.

V usage is TRBV20-1 and J usage is TRBJ1-2; TRBD1 aligns across 8 bases. CDR3 length: 12 amino acids. Germline V gene sequence: CDR1 DFQATT, CDR2 SNEGSKA (reference sequence). CDR3 region: CSGTGANYGYTF. The CDR3 coding sequence is TGCAGCGGGACAGGAGCTAACTATGGCTACACCTTC.

This clonotype was picked up a small number of times. The CDR3 loop reads CSARDPGQGNSPLHF. The CDR3 DNA sequence: TGCAGTGCTAGAGACCCCGGACAGGGGAATTCACCCCTCCACTTT. The chain joins TRBV20-1 to TRBJ1-6; 9 nucleotides match TRBD1. The CDR3 is 15 residues long. Germline CDR1 DFQATT, CDR2 SNEGSKA (reference sequence). V trimming: 0 bases; J trimming: 7 bases; junction bases outside the gene matches: 4.

This clonotype has just one count. The genes are TRBV6-5 and TRBJ2-6; no firm D call. CDR1 is MNHEY and CDR2 is SVGAGI in the germline V gene. CDR3 size: 16 residues. V was clipped by 0 bases and J by 4 bases, with 10 bases between them. This CDR3 is CASSYSSDRGANVLTF. CDR3 DNA: TGTGCCAGCAGTTACTCGTCGGATAGAGGGGCCAACGTCCTGACTTTC.

The V call is TRBV28, the J call TRBJ1-1; D might be TRBD1 (5 bases). This CDR3 contains 15 residues. V dropped 6 bases and J dropped 2 bases, with 16 bases sitting between them. Looked up from germline, CDR1 is MDHEN and CDR2 is SYDVKM. CDR3 residues: CASRPQRGINTEAFF. The CDR3 region has the DNA TGTGCCAGCAGACCGCAGCGGGGGATAAACACTGAAGCTTTCTTT.

This clonotype was observed many times. The V gene is TRBV20-1, the J gene TRBJ2-3; D ambiguous. This CDR3 is 14 amino acids long. Trimming took 3 bases from V and 0 from J, leaving 10 bases between them. The germline V gene encodes CDR1 DFQATT and CDR2 SNEGSKA (reference sequence). CDR3 amino acids: CSARPAASTDTQYF. For the CDR3, the DNA is TGCAGTGCTAGGCCGGCGGCTAGCACAGATACGCAGTATTTT.